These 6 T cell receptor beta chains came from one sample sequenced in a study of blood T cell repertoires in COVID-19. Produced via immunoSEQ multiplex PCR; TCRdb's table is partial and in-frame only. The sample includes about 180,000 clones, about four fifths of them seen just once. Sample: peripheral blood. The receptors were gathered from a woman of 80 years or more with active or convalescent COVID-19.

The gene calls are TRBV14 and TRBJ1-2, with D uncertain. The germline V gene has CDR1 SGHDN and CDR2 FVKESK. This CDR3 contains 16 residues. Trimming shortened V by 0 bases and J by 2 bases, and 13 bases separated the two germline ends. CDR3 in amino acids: CASSQDSRRGNYGYTF. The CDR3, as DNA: TGTGCCAGCAGCCAAGATTCGCGGCGGGGAAACTATGGCTACACCTTC.

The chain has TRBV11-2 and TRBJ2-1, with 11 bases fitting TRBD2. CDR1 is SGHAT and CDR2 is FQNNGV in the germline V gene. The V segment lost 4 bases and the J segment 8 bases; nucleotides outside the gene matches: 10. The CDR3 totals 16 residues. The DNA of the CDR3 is TGTGCCAGCAGCTCCCGACTAGCGGGGACGGAATATGAGCAGTTCTTC. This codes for CASSSRLAGTEYEQFF.

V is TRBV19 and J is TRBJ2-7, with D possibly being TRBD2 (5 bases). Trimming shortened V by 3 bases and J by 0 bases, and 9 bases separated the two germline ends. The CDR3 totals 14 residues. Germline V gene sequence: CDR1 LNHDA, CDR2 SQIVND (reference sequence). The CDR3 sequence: CASSIGDYSYEQYF. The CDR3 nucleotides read TGTGCCAGTAGTATCGGAGACTACTCCTACGAGCAGTACTTC.

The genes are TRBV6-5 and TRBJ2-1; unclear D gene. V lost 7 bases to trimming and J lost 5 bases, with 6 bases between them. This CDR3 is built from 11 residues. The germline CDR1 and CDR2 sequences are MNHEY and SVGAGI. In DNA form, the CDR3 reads TGTGCCAGCACCCGTAACAATGAGCAGTTCTTC. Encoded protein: CASTRNNEQFF.

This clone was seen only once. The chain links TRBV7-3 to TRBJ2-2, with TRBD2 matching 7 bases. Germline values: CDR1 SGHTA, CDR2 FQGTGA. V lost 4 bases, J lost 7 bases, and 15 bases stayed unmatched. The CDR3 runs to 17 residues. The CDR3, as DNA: TGTGCCAGCAGCTACAGCACCGGGACTATCCGTGGCGGGGAGCTGTTTTTT. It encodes CASSYSTGTIRGGELFF.

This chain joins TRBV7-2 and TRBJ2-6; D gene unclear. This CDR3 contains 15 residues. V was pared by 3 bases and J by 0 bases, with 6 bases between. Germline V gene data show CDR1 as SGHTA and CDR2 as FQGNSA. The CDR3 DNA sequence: TGTGCCAGCAGCTTTGCGTCCTCTGGGGCCAACGTCCTGACTTTC. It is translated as CASSFASSGANVLTF. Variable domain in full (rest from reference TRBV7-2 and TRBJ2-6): GAGVSQSPSNKVTEKGKDVELRCDPISGHTALYWYRQSLGQGLEFLIYFQGNSAPDKSGLPSDRFSAERTGGSVSTLTIQRTQQEDSAVYLCASSFASSGANVLTFGAGSRLTVL.